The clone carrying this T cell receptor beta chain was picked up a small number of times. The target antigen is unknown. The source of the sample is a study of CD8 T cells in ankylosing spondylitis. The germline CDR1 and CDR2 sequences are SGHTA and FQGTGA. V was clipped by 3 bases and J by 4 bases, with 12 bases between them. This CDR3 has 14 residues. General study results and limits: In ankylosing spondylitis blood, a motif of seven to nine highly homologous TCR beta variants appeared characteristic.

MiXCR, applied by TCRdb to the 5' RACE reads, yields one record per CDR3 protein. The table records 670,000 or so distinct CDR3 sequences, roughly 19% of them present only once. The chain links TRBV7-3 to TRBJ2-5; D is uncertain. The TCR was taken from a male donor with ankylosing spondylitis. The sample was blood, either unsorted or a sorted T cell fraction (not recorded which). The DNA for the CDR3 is TGTGCCAGCAGCTTGGTAGGGTGGGGAGAGACCCAGTACTTC. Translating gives CASSLVGWGETQYF.